The 9 T cell receptor beta chains below all came from one sample that was sequenced in a study of T-cell reconstitution after alpha-beta-depleted transplantation in children. Unique molecular identifiers were built into the TCRbeta library. TCRdb ran MiXCR on the PCR reads and lists one entry per CDR3 protein. The sample records around 410,000 distinct CDR3 sequences, roughly a tenth being singletons. Here the sequenced sample was PBMCs from the stem cell graft donor, taken from the stem cell graft. The receptors come from a human donor who donated a stem cell graft to a child with acute myeloid leukemia.

The chain recombines TRBV20-1 with TRBJ2-7; tentative D call: TRBD1 (6 bases). V lost 5 bases to trimming and J lost 6 bases, with 14 bases between them. Per the germline V gene, CDR1 is DFQATT and CDR2 is SNEGSKA (reference sequence). The CDR3 totals 12 residues. The CDR3 nucleotides are TGCAGTGCTCACGTAGGGGGATTCGAGCAGTACTTC. It encodes CSAHVGGFEQYF.

The chain couples TRBV12-5 to TRBJ2-2, with TRBD1 matching over 7 bases. The CDR3 contains 16 residues. Germline V CDR1 and CDR2: LGHNT, FRNRAP. J lost 8 bases, V lost 0 bases, and 9 bases had no gene match. The CDR3 protein is CASGLVLKGARGELFF. The CDR3 nucleotides read TGTGCTAGTGGTTTGGTACTAAAGGGGGCGCGGGGGGAGCTGTTTTTT.

This clonotype occurred a few times. The chain recombines TRBV11-3 with TRBJ2-3, with D uncertain. The V end was cut by 3 bases, the J end by 6 bases, with 10 bases between. Germline CDR1 and CDR2: SGHNT and YENEEA. The CDR3 is made up of 13 amino acids. The CDR3 DNA is TGTGCCAGCAGCTTCACCAGCTACGATACGCAGTATTTT. Encoded protein: CASSFTSYDTQYF.

This clonotype was seen only a few times. The chain is built from TRBV5-1 and TRBJ2-1, with TRBD1 identical over 7 bases. Germline V gene sequence: CDR1 SGHRS, CDR2 YFSETQ. The CDR3 contains 13 residues. Germline trimming cut 4 bases from V and 9 bases from J; bases unmatched to any gene: 7. The CDR3 loop is CASSIPTGVEQFF. CDR3 bases: TGCGCCAGCAGCATACCAACAGGGGTTGAGCAGTTCTTC. The whole variable domain, filled in from reference TRBV5-1 and TRBJ2-1, reads KAGVTQTPRYLIKTRGQQVTLSCSPISGHRSVSWYQQTPGQGLQFLFEYFSETQRNKGNFPGRFSGRQFSNSRSEMNVSTLELGDSALYLCASSIPTGVEQFFGPGTRLTVL.

This clonotype was detected many times. The CDR3 DNA is TGCGCCAGCAGTCCGAGGACAGGAGAGACCCAGTACTTC. As protein: CASSPRTGETQYF. The chain has TRBV10-1 and TRBJ2-5, with 7 bases lining up with TRBD1. The J segment lost 4 bases and the V segment lost 5 bases, leaving 4 bases of the junction unmatched. CDR3 length: 13 residues. Germline CDR1 reads WNHNN; CDR2 reads SYGVQD (reference sequence).

This clonotype was counted many times. This chain links TRBV5-1 with TRBJ2-3; no definite D call. This CDR3 contains 15 residues. Germline values: CDR1 SGHRS, CDR2 YFSETQ. Between the trimmed V and J ends, which lost 0 bases and 0 bases, there was a span of 8 bases. CDR3 region: CASSLVGRSTDTQYF. The CDR3 DNA follows: TGCGCCAGCAGCTTGGTTGGCAGAAGCACAGATACGCAGTATTTT.

The chain couples TRBV7-9 to TRBJ2-7; 10 bases line up with TRBD1. CDR3 length: 15 residues. From germline, CDR1 is SEHNR and CDR2 FQNEAQ (reference sequence). After removal of 6 bases from V and 3 bases from J, the junction contained 8 bases not matched to a gene. As DNA, the CDR3 is TGTGCCAGCAGTCGATACCGGGACAGGGGCTACGAGCAGTACTTC. This encodes CASSRYRDRGYEQYF.

The chain is built from TRBV4-2 and TRBJ2-7, with D tentatively TRBD2 (5 bases). Deletions cut 4 bases from V and 6 bases from J, with 13 bases between. The length of the CDR3 is 13 residues. Germline V lookup: CDR1 LGHNA, CDR2 YNFKEQ. The CDR3 is CASSPGLGGEQYF. For the CDR3, the DNA is TGTGCCAGCAGCCCCGGACTGGGCGGCGAGCAGTACTTC.

The chain is built from TRBV7-9 and TRBJ2-5, with D perhaps matching TRBD2 (6 bases). Trimming took off 5 bases at V and 4 bases at J, with 14 bases between the two ends. The CDR3 has 14 residues. In germline, CDR1 is SEHNR, CDR2 FQNEAQ (reference sequence). The CDR3 region is CASSTGGVGETQYF. The CDR3 coding sequence is TGTGCCAGCAGCACCGGGGGTGTTGGAGAGACCCAGTACTTC.